These 26 T cell receptor beta chains share one sample of origin, sequenced in a study of identical twins. TCRdb re-derived calls from the 5' RACE reads in MiXCR, one entry per CDR3 protein. The sample lists 700,000 or so distinct CDR3 sequences, around 8.3% seen once, with more than 0.75% in the top ten. This sample also appeared in a second study, on yellow fever vaccine responses in identical twins.

Material for sequencing was PBMCs. These receptor sequences come from a woman younger than 30 in good health.

This CDR3 reads CSAAGPNQPQHF. In DNA, the CDR3 is TGCAGTGCTGCGGGCCCCAATCAGCCCCAGCATTTT. The chain carries TRBV20-1 and TRBJ1-5; D uncertain. The CDR3 spans 12 residues. The V gene's germline CDR1 is DFQATT and CDR2 SNEGSKA (reference sequence). Trimming took 5 bases from V and 3 from J, leaving 8 bases between them.

The chain joins TRBV27 to TRBJ2-2; D ambiguous. This CDR3 has 13 residues. V lost 4 bases, J lost 4 bases, and 7 bases lay in between. The germline V gene has CDR1 MNHEY and CDR2 SMNVEV (reference sequence). CDR3 protein: CASSSKITGELFF. The DNA of the CDR3 is TGTGCCAGCAGTTCGAAGATCACCGGGGAGCTGTTTTTT.

CDR3 DNA: TGTGCCAGCTCCAACGTCGGGACACGAGACTACGAGCAGTACTTC. This codes for CASSNVGTRDYEQYF. V is TRBV3-1 and J is TRBJ2-7; TRBD1 is a possible D gene (6 bases). The CDR3 covers 15 residues. CDR1 and CDR2 from the germline V gene are LGHDT and YNNKEL (reference sequence). V lost 8 bases and J lost 3, with 20 bases in between.

This clonotype turned up a few times. The V and J genes are TRBV20-1 and TRBJ2-7; TRBD2 is a possible D gene (5 bases). CDR3 length: 13 residues. Between the trimmed V and J ends, which lost 2 bases and 4 bases, there was a span of 12 bases. Germline-derived CDR1 and CDR2 are DFQATT and SNEGSKA (reference sequence). The CDR3 region has the DNA TGCAGTGCTAGACCTGGGGAGTTATACGAGCAGTACTTC. Translation: CSARPGELYEQYF.

This clonotype was seen more than once but under ten times. This sequence joins TRBV5-5 and TRBJ2-3; TRBD1 matches 11 bases. The ends lost 4 bases at V and 3 bases at J; junction bases unmatched: 7. This CDR3 is 16 amino acids long. CDR1 SGHKS and CDR2 YYEKEE come from the germline V gene (reference sequence). This CDR3 is CASSAIGQGATDTQYF. The CDR3 DNA reads as TGTGCCAGCAGCGCAATAGGACAGGGGGCAACAGATACGCAGTATTTT. The full variable domain, in which reference TRBV5-5 and TRBJ2-3 provide the parts outside the CDR3, is DAGVTQSPTHLIKTRGQQVTLRCSPISGHKSVSWYQQVLGQGPQFIFQYYEKEERGRGNFPDRFSARQFPNYSSELNVNALLLGDSALYLCASSAIGQGATDTQYFGPGTRLTVL.

This clonotype has only a few counts. The CDR3 DNA reads as TGTGCCAGCAGTTACTCCCTAGCGGGAGTGGAGACCCAGTACTTC. Protein product: CASSYSLAGVETQYF. This chain links TRBV6-5 with TRBJ2-5; TRBD2 matches 10 bases. V was clipped by 0 bases and J by 5 bases; unmatched bases: 3. The CDR3 spans 15 residues. The germline V gene encodes CDR1 MNHEY and CDR2 SVGAGI.

This chain links TRBV6-2 or TRBV6-3 with TRBJ1-1; possible D gene TRBD1, 6 bases. The CDR3 totals 13 residues. CDR1 is MNHEY, CDR2 SVGEGT, per germline. V was trimmed by 6 bases and J by 1 base, leaving 9 bases between them. The CDR3 spells CASRWTANTEAFF. The DNA of the CDR3 is TGTGCCAGCAGATGGACAGCGAACACTGAAGCTTTCTTT.

This clonotype has a count of ten or more. The chain has TRBV14 and TRBJ2-7; D may be TRBD1 (6 bases). Germline V gene data show CDR1 as SGHDN and CDR2 as FVKESK. This CDR3 contains 14 residues. The germline V and J ends were trimmed by 1 base and 0 bases, with 7 bases remaining between them. The CDR3 bases are TGTGCCAGCAGCCAAGCGGACAGCTCCTACGAGCAGTACTTC. Encoded protein: CASSQADSSYEQYF.

This clonotype appeared many times. The CDR3 here is CSARDRDRGPYEQYF. CDR3 nucleotide sequence: TGCAGTGCTAGAGATCGGGACAGGGGTCCCTACGAGCAGTACTTC. The chain couples TRBV20-1 to TRBJ2-7, with 10 bases fitting TRBD1. Germline V CDR1 and CDR2: DFQATT, SNEGSKA (reference sequence). This CDR3 is built from 15 residues. With V trimmed by 0 bases and J by 2 bases, 4 bases remained unmatched.

The rearrangement uses TRBV3-1 and TRBJ1-4; D is unresolved. Trimming removed 2 bases at V and 0 bases at J, with 13 bases between. Germline CDR1 and CDR2: LGHDT and YNNKEL (reference sequence). The CDR3 contains 17 residues. For the CDR3, the DNA is TGTGCCAGCAGCCAAACCCAAGAACCTGCAACTAATGAAAAACTGTTTTTT. Residues: CASSQTQEPATNEKLFF.

This chain connects TRBV4-3 to TRBJ2-3; D remains ambiguous. Germline loops: CDR1 LGHNA, CDR2 YSLEER. This CDR3 region has 15 residues. Trimming left V 0 bases short and J 0 bases short, with 7 bases between. CDR3 residues: CASSQDLPSTDTQYF. The CDR3 nucleotides read TGCGCCAGCAGCCAAGATCTCCCCAGCACAGATACGCAGTATTTT.

CDR3 amino acids: CASSPDLLAAFPFSEQYF. The CDR3 DNA sequence: TGTGCCAGCAGCCCCGACCTGCTAGCGGCTTTTCCCTTCTCCGAGCAGTACTTC. V is TRBV11-2 and J is TRBJ2-7; 7 bases match TRBD2. Germline CDR1 and CDR2: SGHAT and FQNNGV. V lost 5 bases and J lost 6; bases outside the gene matches: 22. This CDR3 region has 18 residues. Based on the CDR3 plus reference TRBV11-2 and TRBJ2-7, the full variable domain is EAGVAQSPRYKIIEKRQSVAFWCNPISGHATLYWYQQILGQGPKLLIQFQNNGVVDDSQLPKDRFSAERLKGVDSTLKIQPAKLEDSAVYLCASSPDLLAAFPFSEQYFGPGTRLTVT.

The chain carries TRBV6-2 or TRBV6-3 and TRBJ2-7; 7 bases map to TRBD1. CDR1 is MNHEY and CDR2 is SVGEGT in the germline V gene. The CDR3 loop spans 13 amino acids. Trimming at V came to 7 bases and at J to 5 bases, leaving 8 bases not matched to a gene. CDR3 coding DNA: TGTGCCAGCACGGGACAGAACGACCACGAGCAGTACTTC. Its translation: CASTGQNDHEQYF.

The chain joins TRBV10-3 to TRBJ2-1, with 11 bases fitting TRBD2. Germline values: CDR1 ENHRY, CDR2 SYGVKD. The CDR3 runs to 16 residues. The V segment lost 0 bases and the J segment 8 bases; nucleotides outside the gene matches: 6. The CDR3 DNA reads as TGTGCCATCAGTGAGTCTGTAGCGGGGGGGCCTGATGAGCAGTTCTTC. It encodes CAISESVAGGPDEQFF.

This clonotype was picked up many times. CDR3 amino acids: CSVIARTGESGANVLTF. CDR3 in DNA: TGCAGCGTTATTGCCCGGACAGGGGAATCTGGGGCCAACGTCCTGACTTTC. This chain uses TRBV29-1 with TRBJ2-6; TRBD1 agrees at 9 bases. This CDR3 contains 17 residues. The germline V gene has CDR1 SQVTM and CDR2 ANQGSEA. J was trimmed by 1 base and V by 5 bases; bases with no gene match: 9.

This chain connects TRBV20-1 to TRBJ2-7; D may be TRBD1 (5 bases). The germline gives CDR1 DFQATT, CDR2 SNEGSKA (reference sequence). This CDR3 is built from 11 residues. V lost 5 bases and J lost 4, with 9 bases in between. CDR3 nucleotide sequence: TGCAGTGCTGGGGCCTGGTACGAGCAGTACTTC. This encodes CSAGAWYEQYF.

The CDR3: CASSPMGQGEREQFF. In nucleotides, the CDR3 is TGCGCCAGCAGTCCCATGGGACAGGGAGAGCGTGAGCAGTTCTTC. The chain employs TRBV23-1 and TRBJ2-1, with 9 bases that match TRBD1. TRBV23-1 is filed as an ORF, its function uncertain. CDR3 length: 15 residues. With 4 bases clipped from V and 9 bases from J, the junction kept 10 bases outside the gene matches.

The chain recombines TRBV10-2 with TRBJ2-5; 11 positions agree with TRBD2. The V segment lost 6 bases and the J segment 5 bases; nucleotides outside the gene matches: 8. The CDR3 contains 15 residues. Germline V gives CDR1 WSHSY, CDR2 SAAADI. The DNA for the CDR3 is TGCGCCAGCAGGGTAGCGGGGGGGCCAATGGAGACCCAGTACTTC. Amino acid sequence: CASRVAGGPMETQYF.

There are a few counts of this clonotype. The chain carries TRBV28 and TRBJ2-3; no definite D call. The V end lost 2 bases, the J end lost 8 bases, and 8 bases lay between the germline ends. This CDR3 comprises 12 residues. CDR1 and CDR2 (germline): MDHEN, SYDVKM. The CDR3 DNA follows: TGTGCCAGCAGTTTAGGTGCCTCTACGCAGTATTTT. It yields the protein CASSLGASTQYF.

Turning to this clonotype: A much bigger clone sits one base away, suggesting this may be a read error. The chain joins TRBV7-9 to TRBJ1-2; D not resolved. The CDR3 length is 14 residues. Germline V gene data show CDR1 as SEHNR and CDR2 as FQNEAQ (reference sequence). The CDR3 sequence is CASSLSSQSYSYTF. CDR3 sequence (DNA): TGTGCCAGCAGCTTATCGTCGCAGTCCTATAGCTACACCTTC.

This clonotype appeared many times. V usage is TRBV12-3 or TRBV12-4 and J usage is TRBJ2-2; 9 bases are a match to TRBD2. The CDR3 is made up of 17 amino acids. The J segment lost 3 bases and the V segment lost 6 bases, leaving 11 bases of the junction unmatched. This CDR3 reads CASRPTIAGAYTGELFF. The CDR3 DNA sequence: TGTGCCAGCAGACCAACCATAGCGGGAGCGTACACCGGGGAGCTGTTTTTT.

The chain recombines TRBV5-1 with TRBJ2-3; the D is unclear. The CDR3 sequence is 13 residues long. The V gene lost 7 bases and the J gene lost 0 bases, with 9 bases spanning the gap. Germline CDR1 reads SGHRS; CDR2 reads YFSETQ. The CDR3 sequence is CASGGFSTDTQYF. The CDR3 DNA sequence: TGCGCCAGCGGTGGCTTTAGCACAGATACGCAGTATTTT.

The rearrangement links TRBV29-1 to TRBJ2-2; 10 bases line up with TRBD2. The CDR3 is made up of 15 amino acids. Germline-derived CDR1 and CDR2 are SQVTM and ANQGSEA. The V segment lost 7 bases and the J segment 4 bases; nucleotides outside the gene matches: 9. The CDR3 sequence: CSGHLAGVPTGELFF. The CDR3 DNA follows: TGCAGCGGGCACCTAGCGGGAGTGCCCACCGGGGAGCTGTTTTTT.

This clonotype was observed many times. This rearrangement joins TRBV11-1 to TRBJ2-7; 10 nucleotides align to TRBD2. The ends lost 4 bases at V and 0 bases at J; junction bases unmatched: 15. There are 19 residues in the CDR3. Germline CDR1 is SGHAT and CDR2 is FQDESV (reference sequence). CDR3 in amino acids: CASSSLLAGLKPNSYEQYF. CDR3 nucleotide sequence: TGTGCCAGCAGCTCCTTACTAGCGGGACTAAAGCCTAACTCCTACGAGCAGTACTTC.

Only a few counts were recorded for this clonotype. The chain is built from TRBV6-2 or TRBV6-3 and TRBJ1-5; D perhaps matches TRBD1 (6 bases). Looked up from germline, CDR1 is MNHEY and CDR2 is SVGEGT. V lost 4 bases and J 4 bases, leaving 17 bases between the germline ends. This CDR3 comprises 16 residues. The CDR3 protein is CASSSWDKGENQPQHF. CDR3 in DNA: TGTGCCAGCAGTTCCTGGGACAAAGGGGAAAATCAGCCCCAGCATTTT.

This clonotype was seen a few times. The rearrangement joins TRBV5-6 to TRBJ2-3; no definite D call. Germline-derived CDR1 and CDR2 are SGHDT and YYEEEE. This CDR3 has 17 residues. V was trimmed by 3 bases and J by 2 bases, leaving 19 bases between them. The CDR3 DNA reads TGTGCCAGCAGCTCCTTCGACCTATTGGGCCACACAGATACGCAGTATTTT. This gives the protein CASSSFDLLGHTDTQYF.